The 24 T cell receptor beta chains below come from one sample, sequenced in a study of T-cell reconstitution after alpha-beta-depleted transplantation in children. Unique molecular identifiers were built into the TCRbeta library. TCRdb recomputed calls from the PCR reads with MiXCR, one row per CDR3 protein. The sample consists of hundreds of thousands of distinct CDR3 sequences, around 9.6% of them appearing once. The sequencing here drew on PBMCs from the stem cell graft donor, taken from the stem cell graft. The receptors shown here come from a human donor who donated a stem cell graft to a child with acute lymphoblastic leukemia.

This clonotype was recorded many times. V usage is TRBV20-1 and J usage is TRBJ2-2; possible D gene TRBD1, 6 bases. The CDR3 length is 12 residues. Germline-derived CDR1 and CDR2 are DFQATT and SNEGSKA (reference sequence). Trimming pared 0 bases from V and 7 bases from J, leaving 6 bases between. CDR3 nucleotides: TGCAGTGCTAGAGAAGGGGGCGGGGAGCTGTTTTTT. This encodes CSAREGGGELFF.

This clonotype was observed at least ten times. The rearrangement links TRBV5-1 to TRBJ2-1, with D perhaps matching TRBD1 (5 bases). The CDR3 is made up of 16 amino acids. Germline CDR1 SGHRS, CDR2 YFSETQ. V was clipped by 3 bases and J by 4 bases, with 17 bases between them. The CDR3 region has the DNA TGCGCCAGCAGCTCCCTATCAGGGAAAGGGTACAATGAGCAGTTCTTC. It codes for CASSSLSGKGYNEQFF.

This clonotype was counted a few times. The chain combines TRBV18 with TRBJ2-2; D remains ambiguous. Germline loops: CDR1 KGHSH, CDR2 LQKENI. The V end lost 6 bases, the J end lost 4 bases, and 15 bases lay between the germline ends. This CDR3 is built from 15 residues. The CDR3 loop reads CASSRGGRGTGELFF. CDR3 bases: TGTGCCAGCTCCCGAGGCGGTCGTGGCACCGGGGAGCTGTTTTTT.

This clonotype was counted at least ten times. The chain employs TRBV9 and TRBJ1-1; 9 bases line up with TRBD1. J lost 2 bases, V lost 0 bases, and 11 bases had no gene match. Germline CDR1 and CDR2: SGDLS and YYNGEE. This CDR3 has 18 residues. CDR3 amino acids: CASSVAPVEQGANTEAFF. The CDR3 DNA reads as TGTGCCAGCAGCGTAGCCCCCGTTGAACAGGGGGCTAACACTGAAGCTTTCTTT.

The chain couples TRBV7-9 to TRBJ1-1; 7 bases align to TRBD1. There are 15 residues in the CDR3. The V segment lost 5 bases and the J segment 4 bases; nucleotides outside the gene matches: 10. The germline gives CDR1 SEHNR, CDR2 FQNEAQ (reference sequence). CDR3 nucleotides: TGTGCCAGCAGCCCTCGGACAGGAATCAGCACTGAAGCTTTCTTT. It encodes CASSPRTGISTEAFF.

The rearrangement links TRBV7-6 to TRBJ2-3; D unresolved. Trimming removed 0 bases from V and 0 bases from J, with 10 bases in between. From germline, CDR1 is SGHVS and CDR2 FNYEAQ. This CDR3 comprises 16 residues. The CDR3 coding sequence is TGTGCCAGCAGCTTAGCAACAGATACTAGCACAGATACGCAGTATTTT. It is translated as CASSLATDTSTDTQYF.

This clonotype was observed at least ten times. V gene TRBV5-1 combines with J gene TRBJ2-2; maybe TRBD1 (6 bases). Per germline, CDR1 SGHRS and CDR2 YFSETQ. The CDR3 contains 14 residues. With 4 bases removed from V and 1 base from J, the gap between germline ends came to 8 bases. This chain's CDR3 is CASSGGLNTGELFF. The DNA of the CDR3 is TGCGCCAGCAGCGGGGGCCTGAACACCGGGGAGCTGTTTTTT.

The sample holds a few counts of this clonotype. The V and J genes are TRBV7-2 and TRBJ1-5; D gene ambiguous. This CDR3 spans 14 amino acids. The V gene lost 2 bases and the J gene lost 3 bases, with 8 bases spanning the gap. The germline gives CDR1 SGHTA, CDR2 FQGNSA. This CDR3 is CASSLIAHNQPQHF. The CDR3 coding sequence is TGTGCCAGCAGCTTAATTGCCCACAATCAGCCCCAGCATTTT.

This clonotype was recorded a few times. The chain combines TRBV30 with TRBJ1-2, with D maybe TRBD1 (5 bases). This CDR3 is built from 13 residues. Germline V gene lookup returns CDR1 GTSNPN and CDR2 SVGIG (reference sequence). V lost 8 bases and J lost 4, with 17 bases in between. CDR3 in amino acids: CAGDRDRLYGYTF. The CDR3 region has the DNA TGTGCCGGGGACCGGGACCGACTCTATGGCTACACCTTC.

The sample holds a few counts of this clonotype. V is TRBV27 and J is TRBJ2-5; the match to TRBD1 covers 9 bases. After removal of 6 bases from V and 5 bases from J, the junction contained 13 bases not matched to a gene. The CDR3 loop spans 16 amino acids. Germline V gene data show CDR1 as MNHEY and CDR2 as SMNVEV (reference sequence). The CDR3 DNA is TGTGCCAGCAGCCGACAGGGGGTGGATTGGGGGGAGACCCAGTACTTC. Residues: CASSRQGVDWGETQYF.

The chain is built from TRBV12-3 or TRBV12-4 and TRBJ1-1, with D perhaps matching TRBD1 (5 bases). The CDR3 contains 13 residues. Trimming stripped 7 bases from V and 7 bases from J, with 16 bases between. CDR3 nucleotide sequence: TGTGCCAGCACCCCTGGGGGGTCAGGTGAAGCTTTCTTT. It encodes CASTPGGSGEAFF.

The rearrangement joins TRBV27 to TRBJ1-1; possibly TRBD1 for D (6 bases). Looked up from germline, CDR1 is MNHEY and CDR2 is SMNVEV (reference sequence). This CDR3 contains 15 residues. The germline V and J ends were trimmed by 7 bases and 1 base, with 16 bases remaining between them. In DNA form, the CDR3 reads TGTGCCAGCACTTATAGGGGGGTAGGGAACACTGAAGCTTTCTTT. It codes for CASTYRGVGNTEAFF.

The chain couples TRBV27 to TRBJ1-5; tentatively, D is TRBD1 (5 bases). Trimming took off 5 bases at V and 0 bases at J, with 11 bases between the two ends. This CDR3 spans 15 amino acids. Germline V CDR1 and CDR2: MNHEY, SMNVEV (reference sequence). The CDR3 reads CASSLAGISNQPQHF. The CDR3, as DNA: TGTGCCAGCAGTCTCGCAGGGATTAGCAATCAGCCCCAGCATTTT.

The table lists this clonotype with many counts. This sequence joins TRBV6-1 and TRBJ2-3; TRBD1 matches at 10 bases. The germline V gene encodes CDR1 MNHNS and CDR2 SASEGT. This CDR3 has 15 amino acids. The J segment lost 4 bases and the V segment lost 5 bases, leaving 6 bases of the junction unmatched. The CDR3 DNA follows: TGTGCCAGCAGTCGACAGGGGGCCTTAGCAGATACGCAGTATTTT. This sequence encodes CASSRQGALADTQYF.

The chain employs TRBV20-1 and TRBJ1-2; D ambiguous. The germline CDR1 and CDR2 sequences are DFQATT and SNEGSKA (reference sequence). The CDR3 runs to 8 residues. V was clipped by 6 bases and J by 8 bases, with 4 bases between them. The CDR3 spells CSAGGYTF. CDR3 in DNA: TGCAGTGCAGGGGGCTACACCTTC.

This clonotype was seen a few times. The chain has TRBV20-1 and TRBJ1-1; the D is unclear. CDR3 length: 15 residues. V lost 0 bases and J lost 1, with 12 bases in between. Germline CDR1 reads DFQATT; CDR2 reads SNEGSKA (reference sequence). The CDR3: CSARDYVGRNTEAFF. The CDR3 nucleotides read TGCAGTGCTAGAGATTATGTGGGGAGGAACACTGAAGCTTTCTTT.

This clonotype was detected ten times or more. The chain couples TRBV5-1 to TRBJ2-3; the D gene is possibly TRBD2 (6 bases). CDR3 length equals 14 residues. CDR1 SGHRS and CDR2 YFSETQ come from the germline V gene. V was pared by 4 bases and J by 4 bases, with 13 bases between. The CDR3 spells CASSVRLDPDTQYF. For the CDR3, the DNA is TGCGCCAGCAGCGTTAGACTAGATCCAGATACGCAGTATTTT.

This clonotype was observed many times. The J gene is TRBJ2-2, the V gene TRBV5-5; D is unclear. Germline V CDR1 and CDR2: SGHKS, YYEKEE (reference sequence). CDR3 length: 13 amino acids. Deletions cut 3 bases from V and 4 bases from J, with 7 bases between. As DNA, the CDR3 is TGTGCCAGCAGCTCGGGCCCCACCGGGGAGCTGTTTTTT. This sequence encodes CASSSGPTGELFF.

This clonotype was counted ten times or more. This chain links TRBV6-1 with TRBJ2-1, with 12 positions matching TRBD1. V trimming: 6 bases; J trimming: 7 bases; junction bases outside the gene matches: 7. This CDR3 is 15 amino acids long. In germline, CDR1 is MNHNS, CDR2 SASEGT. The CDR3: CASRPGTGGLNEQFF. The CDR3 DNA follows: TGTGCCAGCAGGCCTGGGACAGGGGGCTTGAATGAGCAGTTCTTC.

V usage is TRBV3-1 and J usage is TRBJ2-7; D is ambiguous. The CDR3 runs 16 residues. V was cut by 3 bases and J by 0 bases, with 15 bases left in between. Per the germline V gene, CDR1 is LGHDT and CDR2 is YNNKEL (reference sequence). Written as DNA, the CDR3 is TGTGCCAGCAGCCAGGGCTTCCTCCCCAGCTCCTACGAGCAGTACTTC. Protein product: CASSQGFLPSSYEQYF.

This clonotype was counted at least ten times. The chain links TRBV5-5 to TRBJ1-3, with TRBD1 matching 9 bases. V trimming: 2 bases; J trimming: 14 bases; junction bases outside the gene matches: 8. Germline V gives CDR1 SGHKS, CDR2 YYEKEE (reference sequence). The CDR3 totals 13 residues. The CDR3 reads CASSFSSGQGLYF. In DNA, the CDR3 is TGTGCCAGCAGCTTCTCTTCCGGACAGGGGTTATATTTT.

This clonotype was seen at least ten times. This chain uses TRBV15 with TRBJ1-1; 9 bases align to TRBD1. The CDR3 is 14 residues long. CDR1 and CDR2 from the germline V gene are LNHNV and YYDKDF (reference sequence). After removal of 6 bases from V and 6 bases from J, the junction contained 8 bases not matched to a gene. This CDR3 reads CATSFRDRVAEAFF. CDR3 nucleotide sequence: TGTGCCACCAGTTTCCGGGACAGGGTCGCTGAAGCTTTCTTT.

This clonotype was recorded a few times. This sequence joins TRBV7-2 and TRBJ1-5; D ambiguous. V was cut by 5 bases and J by 5 bases, with 10 bases left in between. Germline assignment: CDR1 SGHTA and CDR2 FQGNSA. The CDR3 sequence is 13 residues long. The CDR3 loop is CASSLNRDQPQHF. The CDR3 DNA is TGTGCCAGCAGCCTAAACAGAGATCAGCCCCAGCATTTT.

The CDR3 reads CSVEVWQNKETQYF. For the CDR3, the DNA is TGCAGCGTTGAAGTCTGGCAGAACAAAGAGACCCAGTACTTC. The V call is TRBV29-1, the J call TRBJ2-5; no definite D call. CDR1 is SQVTM and CDR2 is ANQGSEA in the germline V gene. Trimming pared 1 base from V and 3 bases from J, leaving 12 bases between. The CDR3 extends over 14 amino acids.